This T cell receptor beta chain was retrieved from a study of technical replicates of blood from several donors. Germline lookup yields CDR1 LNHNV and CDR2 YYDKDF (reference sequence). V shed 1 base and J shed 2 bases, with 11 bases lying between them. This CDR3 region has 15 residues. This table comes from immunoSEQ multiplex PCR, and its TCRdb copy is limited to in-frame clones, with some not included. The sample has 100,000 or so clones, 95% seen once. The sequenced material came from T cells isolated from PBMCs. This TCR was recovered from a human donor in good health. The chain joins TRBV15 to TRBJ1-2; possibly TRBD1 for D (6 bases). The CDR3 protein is CATSRVNRENYGYTF. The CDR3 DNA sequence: TGTGCCACCAGCAGAGTTAACAGGGAGAACTATGGCTACACCTTC.